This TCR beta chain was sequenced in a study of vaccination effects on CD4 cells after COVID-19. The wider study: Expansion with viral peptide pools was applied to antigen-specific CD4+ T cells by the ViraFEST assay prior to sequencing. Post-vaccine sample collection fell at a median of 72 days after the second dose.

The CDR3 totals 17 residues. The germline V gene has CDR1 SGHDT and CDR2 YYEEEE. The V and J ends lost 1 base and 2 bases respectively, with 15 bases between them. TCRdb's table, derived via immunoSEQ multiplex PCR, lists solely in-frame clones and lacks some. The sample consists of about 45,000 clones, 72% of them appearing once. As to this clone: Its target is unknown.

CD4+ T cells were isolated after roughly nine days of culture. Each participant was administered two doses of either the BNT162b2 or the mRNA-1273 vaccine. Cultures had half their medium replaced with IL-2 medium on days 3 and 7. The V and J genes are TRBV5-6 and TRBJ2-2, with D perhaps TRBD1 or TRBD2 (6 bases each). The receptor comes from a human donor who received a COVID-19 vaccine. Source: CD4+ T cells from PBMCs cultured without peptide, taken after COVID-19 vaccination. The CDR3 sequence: CASSLYRDGRNTGELFF. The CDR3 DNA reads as TGTGCCAGCAGCTTGTACAGGGACGGGAGAAACACCGGGGAGCTGTTTTTT.